This TCR beta chain derives from a study of T cells in Graves' hyperthyroidism and ophthalmopathy. Points from the study as a whole: Most expanded thyroid clonotypes above 0.001 also appeared in blood.

This CDR3 comprises 11 residues. The V and J ends lost 4 bases and 2 bases respectively, with 6 bases between them. Germline V CDR1 and CDR2: SQVTM, ANQGSEA. Many counts were recorded for this clonotype. Its antigen remains unidentified. From more than 9 ml of fresh peripheral blood, PBMCs were isolated. Amplified regions were TCR beta CDR3 sequences from RNA transcripts. First-round RT-PCR with HTBI primers amplified the TCR CDR3 region. TCRdb ran MiXCR on the multiplex PCR reads and lists one entry per CDR3 protein. The sample lists under 250,000 distinct CDR3 sequences; around 17% were seen once. V usage is TRBV29-1 and J usage is TRBJ2-7; D gene uncertain. The TCR was taken from a woman aged 50 to 60 with Graves' hyperthyroidism. The sample comprised blood. DNA for the CDR3: TGCAGCGTTGCGCAAGCCTACGAGCAGTACTTC. As protein: CSVAQAYEQYF.